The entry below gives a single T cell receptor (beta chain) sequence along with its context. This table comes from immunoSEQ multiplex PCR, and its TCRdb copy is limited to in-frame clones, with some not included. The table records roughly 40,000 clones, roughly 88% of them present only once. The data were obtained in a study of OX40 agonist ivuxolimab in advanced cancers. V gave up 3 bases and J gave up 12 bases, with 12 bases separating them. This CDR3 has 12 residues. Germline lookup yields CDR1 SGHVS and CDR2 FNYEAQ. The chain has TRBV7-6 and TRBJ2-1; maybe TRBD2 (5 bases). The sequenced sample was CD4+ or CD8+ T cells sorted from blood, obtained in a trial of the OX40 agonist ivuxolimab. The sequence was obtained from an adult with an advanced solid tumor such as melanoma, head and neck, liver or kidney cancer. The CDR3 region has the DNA TGTGCCAGCAGCTTTTCCGAGGGTCCGCAGTTCTTC. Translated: CASSFSEGPQFF.